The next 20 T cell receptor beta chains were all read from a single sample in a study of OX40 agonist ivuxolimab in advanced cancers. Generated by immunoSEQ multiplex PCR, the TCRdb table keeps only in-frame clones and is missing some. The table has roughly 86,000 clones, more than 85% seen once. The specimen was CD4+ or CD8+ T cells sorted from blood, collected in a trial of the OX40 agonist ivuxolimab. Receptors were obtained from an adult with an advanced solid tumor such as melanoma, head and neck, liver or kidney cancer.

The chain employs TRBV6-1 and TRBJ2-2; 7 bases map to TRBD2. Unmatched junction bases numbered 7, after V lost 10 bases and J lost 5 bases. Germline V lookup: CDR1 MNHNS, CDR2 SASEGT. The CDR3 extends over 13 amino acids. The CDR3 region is CAMGEGKTGELFF. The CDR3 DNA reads TGTGCCATGGGGGAGGGGAAAACCGGGGAGCTGTTTTTT.

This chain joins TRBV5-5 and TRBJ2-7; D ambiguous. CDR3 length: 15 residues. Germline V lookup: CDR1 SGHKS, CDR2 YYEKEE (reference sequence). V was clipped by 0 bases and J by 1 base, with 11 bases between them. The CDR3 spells CASSLGARTSYEQYF. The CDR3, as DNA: TGTGCCAGCAGCTTGGGGGCAAGAACATCCTACGAGCAGTACTTC.

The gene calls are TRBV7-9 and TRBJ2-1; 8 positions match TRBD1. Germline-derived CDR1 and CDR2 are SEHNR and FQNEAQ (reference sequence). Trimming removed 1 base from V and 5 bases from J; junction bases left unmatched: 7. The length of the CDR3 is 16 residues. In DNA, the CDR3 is TGTGCCAGCAGCTTAGTTTCCGGGACAGGAGACAATGAGCAGTTCTTC. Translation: CASSLVSGTGDNEQFF.

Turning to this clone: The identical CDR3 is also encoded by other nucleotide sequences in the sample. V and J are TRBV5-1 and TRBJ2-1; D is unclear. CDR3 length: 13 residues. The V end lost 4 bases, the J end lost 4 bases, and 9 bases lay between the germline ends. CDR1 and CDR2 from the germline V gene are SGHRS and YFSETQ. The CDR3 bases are TGCGCCAGCAGCCTCGACTCTTACAATGAGCAGTTCTTC. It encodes CASSLDSYNEQFF. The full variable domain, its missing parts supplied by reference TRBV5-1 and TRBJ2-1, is KAGVTQTPRYLIKTRGQQVTLSCSPISGHRSVSWYQQTPGQGLQFLFEYFSETQRNKGNFPGRFSGRQFSNSRSEMNVSTLELGDSALYLCASSLDSYNEQFFGPGTRLTVL.

The CDR3 DNA sequence: TGTGCCAGCAGCTTAGGACAGGGTAAGGCTGAAGCTTTCTTT. Translated, it gives CASSLGQGKAEAFF. This chain connects TRBV7-3 to TRBJ1-1, with 8 bases aligning to TRBD1. This CDR3 spans 14 amino acids. The V segment lost 2 bases and the J segment 6 bases; nucleotides outside the gene matches: 5. The germline V gene has CDR1 SGHTA and CDR2 FQGTGA.

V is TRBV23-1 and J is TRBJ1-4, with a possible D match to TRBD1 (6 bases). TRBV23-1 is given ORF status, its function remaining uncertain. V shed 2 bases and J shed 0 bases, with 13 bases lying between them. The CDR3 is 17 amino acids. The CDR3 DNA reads TGCGCCAGCAGTCAAAACGAACAGGGTGCAACTAATGAAAAACTGTTTTTT. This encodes CASSQNEQGATNEKLFF.

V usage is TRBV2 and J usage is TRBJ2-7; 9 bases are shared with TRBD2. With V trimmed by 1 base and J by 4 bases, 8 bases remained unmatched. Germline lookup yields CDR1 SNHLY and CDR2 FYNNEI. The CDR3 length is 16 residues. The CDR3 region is CASSEGPSGNAYEQYF. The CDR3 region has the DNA TGTGCCAGCAGTGAAGGCCCTAGCGGGAATGCTTACGAGCAGTACTTC.

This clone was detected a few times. The DNA of the CDR3 is TGTGCCAGCAGACAAGCGGGAGAGTACAATGAGCAGTTCTTC. As protein: CASRQAGEYNEQFF. This chain joins TRBV7-2 and TRBJ2-1, with 8 bases aligning to TRBD2. Germline trimming cut 6 bases from V and 4 bases from J; bases unmatched to any gene: 5. Germline V lookup: CDR1 SGHTA, CDR2 FQGNSA. The CDR3 extends over 14 amino acids.

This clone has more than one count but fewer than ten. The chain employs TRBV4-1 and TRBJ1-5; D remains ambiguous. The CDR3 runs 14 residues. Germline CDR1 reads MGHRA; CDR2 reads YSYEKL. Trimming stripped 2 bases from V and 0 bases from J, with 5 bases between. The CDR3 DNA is TGCGCCAGCAGCCAATTTGCTAGCAATCAGCCCCAGCATTTT. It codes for CASSQFASNQPQHF.

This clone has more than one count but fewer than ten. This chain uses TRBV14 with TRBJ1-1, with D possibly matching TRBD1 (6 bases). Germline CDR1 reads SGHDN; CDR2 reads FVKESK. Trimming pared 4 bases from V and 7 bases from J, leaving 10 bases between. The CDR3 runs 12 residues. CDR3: CASSRHRVEAFF. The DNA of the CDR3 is TGTGCCAGCAGCCGTCACAGGGTTGAAGCTTTCTTT.

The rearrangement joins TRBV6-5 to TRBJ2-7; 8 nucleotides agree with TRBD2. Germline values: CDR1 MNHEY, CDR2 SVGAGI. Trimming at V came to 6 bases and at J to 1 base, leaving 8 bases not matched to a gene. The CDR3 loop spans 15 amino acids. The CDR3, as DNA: TGTGCCAGCAGCCCCGGGAGGGCGTCTTCCTACGAGCAGTACTTC. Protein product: CASSPGRASSYEQYF.

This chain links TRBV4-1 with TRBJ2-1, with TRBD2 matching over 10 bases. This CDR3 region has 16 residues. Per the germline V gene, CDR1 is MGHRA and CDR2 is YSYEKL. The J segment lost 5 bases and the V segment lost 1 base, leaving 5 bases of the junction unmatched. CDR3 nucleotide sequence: TGCGCCAGCAGCCAAGCTGGTAGCGGGAGGCACAATGAGCAGTTCTTC. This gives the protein CASSQAGSGRHNEQFF.

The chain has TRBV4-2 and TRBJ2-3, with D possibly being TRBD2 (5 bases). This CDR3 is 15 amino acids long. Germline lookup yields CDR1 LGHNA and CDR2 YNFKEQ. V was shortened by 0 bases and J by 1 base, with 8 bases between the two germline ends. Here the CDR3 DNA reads TGTGCCAGCAGCCAAGAAAGGACTCGCACAGATACGCAGTATTTT. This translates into CASSQERTRTDTQYF.

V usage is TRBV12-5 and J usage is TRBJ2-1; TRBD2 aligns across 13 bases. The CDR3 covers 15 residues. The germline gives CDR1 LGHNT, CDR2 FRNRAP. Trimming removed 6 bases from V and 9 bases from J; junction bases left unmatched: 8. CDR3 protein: CASGHKGLAGLEQFF. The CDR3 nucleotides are TGTGCTAGTGGCCACAAGGGACTAGCGGGACTTGAGCAGTTCTTC.

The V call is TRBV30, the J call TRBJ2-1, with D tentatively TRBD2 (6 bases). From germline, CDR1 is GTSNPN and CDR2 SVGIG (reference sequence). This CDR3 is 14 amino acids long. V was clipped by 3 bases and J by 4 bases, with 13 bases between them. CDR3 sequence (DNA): TGTGCCTGGAGCCAGACTAGTTTATACAATGAGCAGTTCTTC. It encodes CAWSQTSLYNEQFF.

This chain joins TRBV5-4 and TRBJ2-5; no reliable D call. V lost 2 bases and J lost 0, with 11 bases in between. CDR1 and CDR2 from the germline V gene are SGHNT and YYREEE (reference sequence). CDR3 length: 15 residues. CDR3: CASSLVGSYQETQYF. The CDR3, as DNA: TGTGCCAGCAGCTTAGTTGGGTCGTACCAAGAGACCCAGTACTTC.

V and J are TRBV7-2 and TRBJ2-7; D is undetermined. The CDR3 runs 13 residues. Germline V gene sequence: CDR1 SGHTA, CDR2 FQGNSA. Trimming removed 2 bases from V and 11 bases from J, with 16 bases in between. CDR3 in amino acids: CASSLSAPETKYF. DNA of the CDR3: TGTGCCAGCAGCTTATCGGCTCCGGAGACAAAGTACTTC.

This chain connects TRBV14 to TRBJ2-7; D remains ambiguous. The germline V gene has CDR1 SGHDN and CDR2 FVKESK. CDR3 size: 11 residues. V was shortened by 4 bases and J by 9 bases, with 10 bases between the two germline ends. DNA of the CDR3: TGTGCCAGCAGCCTTTCACAAGTGCAGTACTTC. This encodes CASSLSQVQYF.

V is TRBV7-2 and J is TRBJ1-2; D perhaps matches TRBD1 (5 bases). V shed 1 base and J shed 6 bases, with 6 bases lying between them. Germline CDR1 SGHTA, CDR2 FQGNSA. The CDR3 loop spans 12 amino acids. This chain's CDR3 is CASSLVTDGYTF. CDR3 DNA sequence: TGTGCCAGCAGCTTAGTGACAGATGGCTACACCTTC. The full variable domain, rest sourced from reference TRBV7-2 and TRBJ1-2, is GAGVSQSPSNKVTEKGKDVELRCDPISGHTALYWYRQSLGQGLEFLIYFQGNSAPDKSGLPSDRFSAERTGGSVSTLTIQRTQQEDSAVYLCASSLVTDGYTFGSGTRLTVV.

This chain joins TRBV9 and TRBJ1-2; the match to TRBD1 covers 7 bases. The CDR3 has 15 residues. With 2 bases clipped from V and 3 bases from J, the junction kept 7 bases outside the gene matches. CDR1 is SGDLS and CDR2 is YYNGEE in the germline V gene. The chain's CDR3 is CASSVGQDLYYGYTF. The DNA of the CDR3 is TGTGCCAGCAGCGTCGGACAGGATCTTTACTATGGCTACACCTTC.